This T cell receptor (beta chain) was captured in a study of radiotherapy plus CTLA-4 blockade in lung cancer. Turning to the study itself: Objective response was observed in around a sixth of patients, and disease control in 31%.

Focal radiation plus CTLA-4 blockade with ipilimumab was given to patients with chemo-refractory metastatic non-small-cell lung cancer. Germline V gives CDR1 MNHEY, CDR2 SVGAGI. V gave up 6 bases and J gave up 7 bases, with 13 bases separating them. CDR3 length: 12 residues. General study results and limits: Reported findings show early blood T cell clone dynamics, with interferon-beta, best predicted response. TCR clones from tumors expanded in blood after radiotherapy plus ipilimumab.

A remark on this clone: What it binds is unknown.

Using immunoSEQ multiplex PCR, the repertoire was profiled, and TCRdb retains in-frame clones only, with some absent. The sample consists of 70,000 to 90,000 clones, around 76% of them appearing once. The chain couples TRBV6-5 to TRBJ2-7; D remains unclear. The sequenced sample was peripheral blood, obtained from a patient treated with radiotherapy plus ipilimumab. This receptor was obtained from a human donor with non-small cell lung cancer whose response to radiotherapy plus ipilimumab could not be evaluated. Some clones in this sample may be carry-over from other donors' samples. The CDR3 DNA reads TGTGCCAGCAGAGAGGTAGTTGGAGAGCAGTACTTC. Translated: CASREVVGEQYF.